Included here is one T cell receptor beta chain sequence, with context. There is no known antigen for this receptor. Base qualities are not recorded, but no much larger clone differs from it by a single base. Pancreatic ductal adenocarcinoma patients who had undergone surgery without neoadjuvant therapy were selected. Peripheral blood was collected in heparin tubes, and PBMCs were isolated by histopaque density gradient and cryopreserved in around 10% DMSO. The DNeasy Blood and Tissue Kit, with Proteinase K and RNase treatment, was used to extract genomic DNA from 6 or 7 PBMC specimens and fewer than ten flash-frozen tumor specimens. The germline V gene provides CDR1 SGHTA and CDR2 FQGNSA. The CDR3 spans 14 residues, from the cysteine through the phenylalanine. Only CDR3 DNA is held: 42 bases, read in frame from base 1. V loses 5 bases at its end and J loses 8 bases; junction bases beyond the gene matches: 5.

These data belong to a study of T cells in pancreatic ductal adenocarcinoma (dated by TCRdb to about 2017). Looking at the study overall: Seeking insight into the adaptive T-cell response that arises naturally, the researchers examined how many CD8+ T cells infiltrated tumors of resected pancreatic ductal adenocarcinoma, where they sat, and what features they had, alongside the same properties of suppressive cells.

Overall study outcomes, separate from this receptor: Comparisons of clonality between tumor and blood may be biased toward lower diversity because tumors are enriched in CD45RO+ effector T cells rather than naive T cells. More total productive templates and around 8-fold more unique clonotypes were found in blood samples than in tumor samples. Because most pancreatic cancer patients present with inoperable disease, the resected cohort was biased toward the minority with early-stage disease. T-cell clonality did not differ significantly between tumor and blood, with mean clonality around 0.1 in tumors and around 0.071 in blood.

The immunoSEQ hsTCRB kit was used to amplify TCR beta CDR3 regions from genomic DNA. An Illumina HiSeq system was used to carry out high-throughput TRB CDR3 sequencing. The published analysis was carried out like this. The immunoSEQ software was used to analyze the sequencing reads, and any nonproductive sequences containing premature stops or frame-shifts were left out. Repertoire clonality was computed as one minus Shannon entropy normalized by log2 of the number of unique productive sequences. The immuneACCESS repertoire file appears here via TCRdb, limited to in-frame rearrangements. These files lack a portion of the clones; in checked studies, under half of the deficit traces to unresolved V genes, and the cause of the others is not known. The DNA was the basis for D and trimming; V, J and clone size are from that table. The sample table lists over 90,000 clones, about 95% of them with a count of one. The ten largest clones add up to less than 4% of the sample.

The chain couples TRBV7-2 to TRBJ1-4; 10 of the junction bases match TRBD1. Sequenced input: PBMCs. This receptor was obtained from a human donor with pancreatic ductal adenocarcinoma. The DNA is TGTGCCAGCAGCGTGGGACAGGGGAGAGAAAAACTGTTTTTT. This gives the protein CASSVGQGREKLFF.